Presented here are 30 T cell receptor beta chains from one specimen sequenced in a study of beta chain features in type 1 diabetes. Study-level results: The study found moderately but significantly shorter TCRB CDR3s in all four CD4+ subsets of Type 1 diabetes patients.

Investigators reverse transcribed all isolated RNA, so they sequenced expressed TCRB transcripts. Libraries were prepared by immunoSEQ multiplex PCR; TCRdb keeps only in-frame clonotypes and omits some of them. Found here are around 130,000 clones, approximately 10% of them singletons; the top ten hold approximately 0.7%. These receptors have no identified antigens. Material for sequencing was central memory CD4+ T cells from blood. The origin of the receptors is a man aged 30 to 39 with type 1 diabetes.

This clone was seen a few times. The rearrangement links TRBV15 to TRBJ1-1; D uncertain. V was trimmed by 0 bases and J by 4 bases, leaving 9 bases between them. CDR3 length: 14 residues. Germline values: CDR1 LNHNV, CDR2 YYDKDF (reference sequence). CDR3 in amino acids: CATSRDRTRTEAFF. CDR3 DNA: TGTGCCACCAGCAGAGATCGAACGCGCACTGAAGCTTTCTTT.

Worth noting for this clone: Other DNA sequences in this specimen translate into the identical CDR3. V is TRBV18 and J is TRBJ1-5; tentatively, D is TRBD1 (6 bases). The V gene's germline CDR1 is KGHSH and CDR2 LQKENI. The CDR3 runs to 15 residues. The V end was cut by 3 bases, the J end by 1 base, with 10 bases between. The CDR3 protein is CASSPGQGSNQPQHF. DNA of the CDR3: TGTGCCAGCTCACCTGGGCAGGGGAGCAATCAGCCCCAGCATTTT.

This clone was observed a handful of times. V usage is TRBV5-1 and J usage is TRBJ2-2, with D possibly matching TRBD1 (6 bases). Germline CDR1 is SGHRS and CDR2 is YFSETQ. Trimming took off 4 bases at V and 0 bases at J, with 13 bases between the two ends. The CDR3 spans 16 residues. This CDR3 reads CASSPHRDTNTGELFF. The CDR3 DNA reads TGCGCCAGCAGCCCTCACAGGGATACGAACACCGGGGAGCTGTTTTTT.

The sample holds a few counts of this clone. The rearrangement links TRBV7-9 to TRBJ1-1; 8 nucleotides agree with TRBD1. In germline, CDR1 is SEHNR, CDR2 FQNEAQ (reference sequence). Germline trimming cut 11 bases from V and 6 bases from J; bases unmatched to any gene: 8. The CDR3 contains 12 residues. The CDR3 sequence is CAGDRGRAEAFF. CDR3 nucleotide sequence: TGTGCCGGAGACAGGGGCAGGGCTGAAGCTTTCTTT.

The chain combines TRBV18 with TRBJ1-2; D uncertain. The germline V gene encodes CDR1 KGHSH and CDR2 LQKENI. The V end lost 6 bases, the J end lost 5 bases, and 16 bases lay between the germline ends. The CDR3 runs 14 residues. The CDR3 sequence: CASSPSIAEYGYTF. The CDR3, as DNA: TGTGCCAGCTCCCCATCTATAGCAGAGTATGGCTACACCTTC.

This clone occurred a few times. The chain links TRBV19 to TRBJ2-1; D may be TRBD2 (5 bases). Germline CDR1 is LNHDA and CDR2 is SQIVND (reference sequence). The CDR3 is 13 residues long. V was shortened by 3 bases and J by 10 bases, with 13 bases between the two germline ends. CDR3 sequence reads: CASSMSGLKEQFF. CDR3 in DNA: TGTGCCAGTAGTATGTCCGGACTTAAGGAGCAGTTCTTC.

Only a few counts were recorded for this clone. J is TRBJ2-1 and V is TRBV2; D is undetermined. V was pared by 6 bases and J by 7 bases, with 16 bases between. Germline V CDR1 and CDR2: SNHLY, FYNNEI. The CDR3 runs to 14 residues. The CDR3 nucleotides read TGTGCCAGCAGCATACTATTAGAACGTAATGAGCAGTTCTTC. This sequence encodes CASSILLERNEQFF.

The CDR3 region is CASSSPDRGSGYTF. CDR3 bases: TGTGCCAGCAGTTCCCCGGACAGGGGAAGTGGCTACACCTTC. This chain joins TRBV27 and TRBJ1-2; 9 positions agree with TRBD1. CDR3 length equals 14 residues. After removal of 4 bases from V and 7 bases from J, the junction contained 7 bases not matched to a gene. The V gene's germline CDR1 is MNHEY and CDR2 SMNVEV (reference sequence).

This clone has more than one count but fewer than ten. The CDR3 spells CASSFNRVNTEQFF. The CDR3, as DNA: TGTGCCAGCAGCTTCAACAGGGTCAATACTGAGCAGTTCTTC. J is TRBJ2-1 and V is TRBV5-6, with D perhaps matching TRBD1 (6 bases). CDR1 is SGHDT and CDR2 is YYEEEE in the germline V gene. This CDR3 is 14 amino acids long. With 2 bases removed from V and 9 bases from J, the gap between germline ends came to 15 bases.

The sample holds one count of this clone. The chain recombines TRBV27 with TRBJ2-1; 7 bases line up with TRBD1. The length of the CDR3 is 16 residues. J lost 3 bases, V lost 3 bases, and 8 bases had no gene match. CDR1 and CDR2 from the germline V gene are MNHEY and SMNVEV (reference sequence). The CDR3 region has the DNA TGTGCCAGCAGTTTGTATCGGGCAGGGGGCTACAATGAGCAGTTCTTC. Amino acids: CASSLYRAGGYNEQFF.

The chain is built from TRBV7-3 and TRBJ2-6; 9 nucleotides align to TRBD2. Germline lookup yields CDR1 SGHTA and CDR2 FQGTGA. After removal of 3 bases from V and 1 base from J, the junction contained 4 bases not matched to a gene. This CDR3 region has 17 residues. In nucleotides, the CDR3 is TGTGCCAGCAGCTTGGCGGGGGGGCCTTCTGGGGCCAACGTCCTGACTTTC. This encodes CASSLAGGPSGANVLTF.

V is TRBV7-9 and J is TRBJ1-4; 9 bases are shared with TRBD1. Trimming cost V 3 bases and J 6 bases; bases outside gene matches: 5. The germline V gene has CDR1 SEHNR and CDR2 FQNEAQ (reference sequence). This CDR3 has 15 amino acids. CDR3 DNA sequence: TGTGCCAGCAGCTTGATTGACAGGGGGGATGAAAAACTGTTTTTT. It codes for CASSLIDRGDEKLFF. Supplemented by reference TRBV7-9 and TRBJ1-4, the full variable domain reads DTGVSQNPRHKITKRGQNVTFRCDPISEHNRLYWYRQTLGQGPEFLTYFQNEAQLEKSRLLSDRFSAERPKGSFSTLEIQRTEQGDSAMYLCASSLIDRGDEKLFFGSGTQLSVL.

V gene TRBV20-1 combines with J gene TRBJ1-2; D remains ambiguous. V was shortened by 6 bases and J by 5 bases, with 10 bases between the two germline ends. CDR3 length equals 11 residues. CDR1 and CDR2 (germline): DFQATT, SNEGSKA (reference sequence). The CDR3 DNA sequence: TGCAGTGCCACAGACGGTTATGGCTACACCTTC. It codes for CSATDGYGYTF.

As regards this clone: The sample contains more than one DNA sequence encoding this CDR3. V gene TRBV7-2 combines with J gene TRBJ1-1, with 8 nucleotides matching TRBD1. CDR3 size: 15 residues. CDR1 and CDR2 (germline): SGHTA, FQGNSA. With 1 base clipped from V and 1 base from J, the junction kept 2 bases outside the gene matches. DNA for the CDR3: TGTGCCAGCAGCTTAGGGGACAGGAGGAACACTGAAGCTTTCTTT. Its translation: CASSLGDRRNTEAFF.

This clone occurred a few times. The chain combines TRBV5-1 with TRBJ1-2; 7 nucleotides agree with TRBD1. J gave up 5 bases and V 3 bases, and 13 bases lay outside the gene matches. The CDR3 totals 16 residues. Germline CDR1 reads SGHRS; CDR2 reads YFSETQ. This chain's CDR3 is CASSSATGSIGYGYTF. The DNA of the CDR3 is TGCGCCAGCAGCTCGGCGACAGGGTCTATAGGGTATGGCTACACCTTC.

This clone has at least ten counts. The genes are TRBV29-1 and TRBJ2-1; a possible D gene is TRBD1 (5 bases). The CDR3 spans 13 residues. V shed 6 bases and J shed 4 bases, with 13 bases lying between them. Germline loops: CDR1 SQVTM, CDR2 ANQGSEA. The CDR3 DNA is TGCAGCGTCGCACTGACAGTATACAATGAGCAGTTCTTC. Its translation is CSVALTVYNEQFF.

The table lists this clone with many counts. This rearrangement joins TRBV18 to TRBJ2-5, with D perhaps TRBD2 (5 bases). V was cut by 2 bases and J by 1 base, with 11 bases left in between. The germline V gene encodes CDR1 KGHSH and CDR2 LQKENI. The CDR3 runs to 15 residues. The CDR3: CASSPYAGIQETQYF. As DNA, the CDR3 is TGTGCCAGCTCACCATACGCCGGGATCCAAGAGACCCAGTACTTC.

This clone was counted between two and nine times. The CDR3 spells CATRVEAGNEQFF. In DNA, the CDR3 is TGTGCCACCCGGGTCGAGGCGGGCAATGAGCAGTTCTTC. The chain employs TRBV15 and TRBJ2-1; D is possibly TRBD2 (5 bases). Germline CDR1 LNHNV, CDR2 YYDKDF (reference sequence). The CDR3 extends over 13 amino acids. The ends were cut back, 8 bases at V and 6 bases at J, with 14 bases in the middle.

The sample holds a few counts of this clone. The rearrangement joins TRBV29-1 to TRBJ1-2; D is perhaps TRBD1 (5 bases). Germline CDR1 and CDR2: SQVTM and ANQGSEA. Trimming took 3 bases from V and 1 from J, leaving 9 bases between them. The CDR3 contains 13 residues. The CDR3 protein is CSVEDTNNYGYTF. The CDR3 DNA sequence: TGCAGCGTTGAGGACACAAATAACTATGGCTACACCTTC.

DNA for the CDR3: TGTGCCAGCAGCTTAGTTCTGTCACTTTACAATGAGCAGTTCTTC. Residues: CASSLVLSLYNEQFF. The genes are TRBV11-2 and TRBJ2-1; D unresolved. This CDR3 region has 15 residues. The V end was cut by 1 base, the J end by 4 bases, with 11 bases between. CDR1 and CDR2 (germline): SGHAT, FQNNGV.

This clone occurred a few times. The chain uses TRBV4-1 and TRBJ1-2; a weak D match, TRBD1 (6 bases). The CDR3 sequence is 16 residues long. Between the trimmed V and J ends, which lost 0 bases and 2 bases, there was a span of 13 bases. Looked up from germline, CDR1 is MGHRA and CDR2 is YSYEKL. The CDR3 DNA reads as TGCGCCAGCAGCCAAGATAGTAGGGGGACGAACTATGGCTACACCTTC. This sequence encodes CASSQDSRGTNYGYTF.

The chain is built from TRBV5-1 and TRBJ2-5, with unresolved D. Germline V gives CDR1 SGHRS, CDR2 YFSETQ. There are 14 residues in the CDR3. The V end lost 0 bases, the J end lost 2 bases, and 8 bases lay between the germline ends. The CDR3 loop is CASSLEQLQETQYF. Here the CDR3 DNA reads TGCGCCAGCAGCTTGGAACAGCTTCAAGAGACCCAGTACTTC.

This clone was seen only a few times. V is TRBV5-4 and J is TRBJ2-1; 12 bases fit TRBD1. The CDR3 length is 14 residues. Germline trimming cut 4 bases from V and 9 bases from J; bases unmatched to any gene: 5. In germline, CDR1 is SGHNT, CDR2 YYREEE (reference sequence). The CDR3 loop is CASSPGQGAGEQFF. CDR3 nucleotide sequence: TGTGCCAGCAGCCCGGGACAGGGGGCTGGTGAGCAGTTCTTC.

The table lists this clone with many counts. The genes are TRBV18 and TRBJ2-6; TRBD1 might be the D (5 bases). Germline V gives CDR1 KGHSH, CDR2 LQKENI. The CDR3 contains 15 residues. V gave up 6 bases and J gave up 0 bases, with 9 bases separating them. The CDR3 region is CASSRQHSGANVLTF. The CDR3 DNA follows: TGTGCCAGCTCCCGACAGCACTCTGGGGCCAACGTCCTGACTTTC.

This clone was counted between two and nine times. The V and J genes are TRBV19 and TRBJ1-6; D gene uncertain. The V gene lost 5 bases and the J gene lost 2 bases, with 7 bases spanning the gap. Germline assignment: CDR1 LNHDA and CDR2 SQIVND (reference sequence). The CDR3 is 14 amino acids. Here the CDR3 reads CASSVQAYNSPLHF. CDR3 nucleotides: TGTGCCAGTAGTGTCCAGGCCTATAATTCACCCCTCCACTTT.

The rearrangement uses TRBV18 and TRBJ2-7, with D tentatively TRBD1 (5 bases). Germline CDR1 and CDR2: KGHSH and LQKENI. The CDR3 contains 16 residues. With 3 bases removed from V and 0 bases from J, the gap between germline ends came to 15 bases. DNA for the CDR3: TGTGCCAGCTCACCCACCGCGGACATCTTCTCCTACGAGCAGTACTTC. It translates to CASSPTADIFSYEQYF.

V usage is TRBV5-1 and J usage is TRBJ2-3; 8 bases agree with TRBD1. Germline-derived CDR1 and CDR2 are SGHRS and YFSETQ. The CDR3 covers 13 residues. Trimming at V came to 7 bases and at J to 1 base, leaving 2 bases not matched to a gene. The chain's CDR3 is CASAGQGTDTQYF. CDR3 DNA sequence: TGCGCCAGCGCGGGACAGGGCACAGATACGCAGTATTTT.

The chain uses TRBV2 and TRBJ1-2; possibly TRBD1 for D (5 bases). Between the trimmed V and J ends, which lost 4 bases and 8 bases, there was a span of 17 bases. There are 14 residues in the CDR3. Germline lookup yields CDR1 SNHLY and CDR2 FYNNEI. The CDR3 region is CASSGQTGDVGYTF. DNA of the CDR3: TGTGCCAGCAGTGGACAAACGGGGGACGTCGGCTACACCTTC.

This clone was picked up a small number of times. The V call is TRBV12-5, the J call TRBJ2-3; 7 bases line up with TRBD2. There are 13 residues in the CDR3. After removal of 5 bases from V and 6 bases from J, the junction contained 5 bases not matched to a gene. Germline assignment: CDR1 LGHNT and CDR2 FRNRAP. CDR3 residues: CASGPQLADTQYF. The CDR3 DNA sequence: TGTGCTAGTGGTCCTCAACTAGCGGATACGCAGTATTTT.

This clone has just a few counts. The CDR3 DNA reads TGTGCCAGCAGCTTGCTAGCGGGGGTGGCAGATACGCAGTATTTT. Residues: CASSLLAGVADTQYF. This chain joins TRBV7-3 and TRBJ2-3; the match to TRBD2 covers 10 bases. Germline trimming cut 3 bases from V and 4 bases from J; bases unmatched to any gene: 4. Germline V CDR1 and CDR2: SGHTA, FQGTGA. The CDR3 consists of 15 residues.